The source of this TCR beta chain is a study of technical replicates of blood from a handful of donors. Method: immunoSEQ multiplex PCR; TCRdb's copy keeps in-frame clones and lacks some. The data hold around 69,000 clones, with around 85% observed a single time. This CDR3 has 16 amino acids. Trimming stripped 0 bases from V and 9 bases from J, with 15 bases between. Germline CDR1 LNHNV, CDR2 YYDKDF (reference sequence). The sample comprised PBMCs. The chain links TRBV15 to TRBJ1-6, with D possibly TRBD1 on 5 matching bases. The TCR comes from a human donor in good health. Some clones in this sample may be carry-over from other donors' samples. The CDR3 loop is CATSRDDWDLRSPLHF. The DNA for the CDR3 is TGTGCCACCAGCAGAGACGATTGGGACTTGCGTTCACCCCTCCACTTT.